Below are 3 T cell receptor beta chains sequenced from a single sample in a study of T cell repertoires in MIS-A myocarditis. Generated by immunoSEQ multiplex PCR, the TCRdb table keeps only in-frame clones and is missing some. The data contain 11,000 or so clones, about 83% of them seen just once; the ten biggest clones take up around 30%. The sequenced sample consisted of right ventricle heart tissue obtained at autopsy. These TCRs come from a man aged 18 to 29 with fulminant myocarditis from multisystem inflammatory syndrome in adults (MIS-A) after COVID-19.

The chain uses TRBV9 and TRBJ2-2; 12 bases align to TRBD2. J gave up 5 bases and V 4 bases, and 12 bases lay outside the gene matches. The CDR3 loop spans 18 amino acids. CDR1 SGDLS and CDR2 YYNGEE come from the germline V gene. CDR3 residues: CASSTQPLAGGHTGELFF. Written as DNA, the CDR3 is TGTGCCAGCAGCACTCAACCACTAGCGGGGGGCCATACCGGGGAGCTGTTTTTT. The complete variable domain, with remaining parts taken from reference TRBV9 and TRBJ2-2, reads DSGVTQTPKHLITATGQRVTLRCSPRSGDLSVYWYQQSLDQGLQFLIQYYNGEERAKGNILERFSAQQFPDLHSELNLSSLELGDSALYFCASSTQPLAGGHTGELFFGEGSRLTVL.

Only one count was recorded for this clone. The chain combines TRBV5-3 with TRBJ2-7; TRBD1 might be the D (6 bases). TRBV5-3 counts as an open reading frame of uncertain function. CDR3 length: 16 residues. Trimming left V 3 bases short and J 0 bases short, with 16 bases between. The CDR3 sequence: CARSWGGTPYSYEQYF. CDR3 bases: TGTGCCAGAAGCTGGGGTGGGACACCCTACTCCTACGAGCAGTACTTC.

The V call is TRBV5-1, the J call TRBJ2-7; D may be TRBD1 (5 bases). The ends were cut back, 0 bases at V and 1 base at J, with 5 bases in the middle. Germline assignment: CDR1 SGHRS and CDR2 YFSETQ. The CDR3 has 13 amino acids. The CDR3 loop reads CASSLGQSYEQYF. DNA of the CDR3: TGCGCCAGCAGCTTGGGACAGTCCTACGAGCAGTACTTC.